The T cell receptor (beta chain) described here comes from a study of blood T cell repertoires in COVID-19. The repertoire was sequenced with immunoSEQ multiplex PCR; TCRdb's copy has only in-frame clones and lacks some. The sample lists about 130,000 clones, over 75% occurring once. Germline V gives CDR1 LNHDA, CDR2 SQIVND (reference sequence). The length of the CDR3 is 13 residues. The V gene lost 3 bases and the J gene lost 6 bases, with 9 bases spanning the gap. The chain uses TRBV19 and TRBJ1-5, with D possibly TRBD1 on 5 matching bases. The receptor was derived from a man between 60 and 70 years old with acute or convalescent COVID-19. Sequencing input: peripheral blood. Here the CDR3 reads CASSMQGGQPQHF. The CDR3 nucleotides are TGTGCCAGTAGTATGCAGGGTGGTCAGCCCCAGCATTTT.